Below are 17 T cell receptor beta chains sequenced from a single sample in a study of OX40 agonist ivuxolimab in advanced cancers. Generated by immunoSEQ multiplex PCR, the TCRdb table keeps only in-frame clones and is missing some. The data contain under 100,000 clones, around 87% of them singletons. The input for sequencing was CD4+ or CD8+ T cells sorted from blood, taken in a trial of the OX40 agonist ivuxolimab. Every receptor here comes from an adult with an advanced solid tumor such as melanoma, head and neck, liver or kidney cancer.

The rearrangement joins TRBV9 to TRBJ2-7; 12 bases align to TRBD2. Germline CDR1 and CDR2: SGDLS and YYNGEE. Germline trimming cut 2 bases from V and 4 bases from J; bases unmatched to any gene: 4. This CDR3 has 15 residues. The CDR3 DNA is TGTGCCAGCAGCGTGGCCGGGACTAGCGGGTACGAGCAGTACTTC. Encoded protein: CASSVAGTSGYEQYF.

This clone has just a few counts. The chain employs TRBV5-1 and TRBJ2-5, with D perhaps TRBD1 or TRBD2 (6 bases each). This CDR3 has 15 amino acids. V was trimmed by 8 bases and J by 4 bases, leaving 21 bases between them. Germline V gene data show CDR1 as SGHRS and CDR2 as YFSETQ. CDR3 in amino acids: CASNRGVIFRETQYF. CDR3 nucleotides: TGCGCCAGTAATAGGGGGGTCATCTTTAGAGAGACCCAGTACTTC.

The rearrangement uses TRBV2 and TRBJ1-4, with D perhaps TRBD1 (5 bases). This CDR3 region has 18 residues. The germline V gene has CDR1 SNHLY and CDR2 FYNNEI. V was clipped by 0 bases and J by 8 bases, with 22 bases between them. CDR3: CASSEAPQLQAFYEKLFF. CDR3 DNA sequence: TGTGCCAGCAGTGAAGCGCCTCAATTACAGGCATTCTACGAAAAACTGTTTTTT. Based on the CDR3 plus reference TRBV2 and TRBJ1-4, the full variable domain is EPEVTQTPSHQVTQMGQEVILRCVPISNHLYFYWYRQILGQKVEFLVSFYNNEISEKSEIFDDQFSVERPDGSNFTLKIRSTKLEDSAMYFCASSEAPQLQAFYEKLFFGSGTQLSVL.

The chain combines TRBV29-1 with TRBJ2-2; 7 bases line up with TRBD1. Germline V gene lookup returns CDR1 SQVTM and CDR2 ANQGSEA. J was trimmed by 5 bases and V by 4 bases; bases with no gene match: 13. The CDR3 totals 16 residues. DNA for the CDR3: TGCAGCGTTGTTAGGGGGCGGCAGGGGAAAACCGGGGAGCTGTTTTTT. This codes for CSVVRGRQGKTGELFF.

The chain employs TRBV6-5 and TRBJ1-4; D might be TRBD1 (5 bases). The length of the CDR3 is 16 residues. CDR1 is MNHEY, CDR2 SVGAGI, per germline. Trimming cost V 2 bases and J 8 bases, with 18 bases left between them. CDR3 nucleotides: TGTGCCAGCAGTTACACCGCGGGAGCTAGGGGAGAAAAACTGTTTTTT. It is translated as CASSYTAGARGEKLFF.

The chain couples TRBV19 to TRBJ1-2; unclear D gene. V lost 2 bases and J 2 bases, leaving 9 bases between the germline ends. The CDR3 runs 14 residues. Germline assignment: CDR1 LNHDA and CDR2 SQIVND (reference sequence). In DNA form, the CDR3 reads TGTGCCAGTAGTATACGGTGGCCCAACTATGGCTACACCTTC. Translated, it gives CASSIRWPNYGYTF.

The genes are TRBV7-3 and TRBJ2-5; unclear D gene. The V gene lost 5 bases and the J gene lost 7 bases, with 17 bases spanning the gap. CDR3 length: 14 amino acids. Germline loops: CDR1 SGHTA, CDR2 FQGTGA. CDR3 DNA: TGTGCCAGCAGCCCAATGGCCCAGGTGGTGACCCAGTACTTC. This gives the protein CASSPMAQVVTQYF.

The CDR3 DNA is TGTGCCAGAAGCTTGGATGGTACAGGACATAGCAATCAGCCCCAGCATTTT. This translates into CARSLDGTGHSNQPQHF. The J gene is TRBJ1-5, the V gene TRBV5-3, with D possibly TRBD1 on 5 matching bases. TRBV5-3 is an ORF; its function is uncertain. This CDR3 is built from 17 residues. Trimming shortened V by 0 bases and J by 0 bases, and 13 bases separated the two germline ends.

This clone showed up just once. The chain links TRBV15 to TRBJ2-1, with D tentatively TRBD2 (6 bases). Looked up from germline, CDR1 is LNHNV and CDR2 is YYDKDF (reference sequence). V dropped 1 base and J dropped 6 bases, with 10 bases sitting between them. This CDR3 region has 14 residues. The CDR3 reads CATSRGDWSNEQFF. The DNA of the CDR3 is TGTGCCACCAGCAGAGGGGACTGGAGCAATGAGCAGTTCTTC.

The chain links TRBV7-9 to TRBJ2-7, with 8 positions matching TRBD1. CDR1 is SEHNR, CDR2 FQNEAQ, per germline (reference sequence). The CDR3 totals 14 residues. The V gene end was trimmed by 5 bases and the J gene end by 1 base; junction bases not matched to a gene: 4. The CDR3 region is CASSRQGASYEQYF. The CDR3 nucleotides are TGTGCCAGCAGCAGGCAGGGGGCATCCTACGAGCAGTACTTC.

This clone was picked up one time. The V call is TRBV5-1, the J call TRBJ2-3; D is undetermined. The CDR3 contains 15 residues. The V end lost 0 bases, the J end lost 0 bases, and 8 bases lay between the germline ends. Per the germline V gene, CDR1 is SGHRS and CDR2 is YFSETQ. DNA of the CDR3: TGCGCCAGCAGCTTGGGGGTGACTAGCACAGATACGCAGTATTTT. It yields the protein CASSLGVTSTDTQYF.

The chain carries TRBV4-2 and TRBJ2-5; 14 nucleotides match TRBD2. The CDR3 covers 17 residues. J was trimmed by 3 bases and V by 3 bases; bases with no gene match: 6. The germline CDR1 and CDR2 sequences are LGHNA and YNFKEQ. The DNA of the CDR3 is TGTGCCAGCAGCCAGCTAGGGACTAGCGGGGGTAAAGAGACCCAGTACTTC. This sequence encodes CASSQLGTSGGKETQYF.

This clone was observed once. J is TRBJ2-1 and V is TRBV7-8, with no clear D. Germline V lookup: CDR1 SGHVS, CDR2 FQNEAQ. V lost 5 bases and J lost 9, with 17 bases in between. The CDR3 consists of 14 residues. CDR3 sequence (DNA): TGTGCCAGCAGCCCTTCCCGAATAGTCTTTGAGCAGTTCTTC. This codes for CASSPSRIVFEQFF.

The chain combines TRBV6-1 with TRBJ1-2, with D possibly TRBD1 on 5 matching bases. The CDR3 contains 15 residues. CDR1 is MNHNS and CDR2 is SASEGT in the germline V gene. V was cut by 0 bases and J by 4 bases, with 12 bases left in between. This CDR3 reads CASSEAEGAPYGYTF. The CDR3 nucleotides read TGTGCCAGCAGTGAAGCGGAAGGGGCTCCCTATGGCTACACCTTC.

The chain is built from TRBV19 and TRBJ1-5, with D unclear. V was pared by 0 bases and J by 0 bases, with 12 bases between. The CDR3 has 17 amino acids. Germline CDR1 LNHDA, CDR2 SQIVND (reference sequence). In nucleotides, the CDR3 is TGTGCCAGTAGTATAGAATATCCGGCTACTAGCAATCAGCCCCAGCATTTT. Residues: CASSIEYPATSNQPQHF.

The V and J genes are TRBV6-1 and TRBJ2-3; D remains ambiguous. With 2 bases removed from V and 6 bases from J, the gap between germline ends came to 9 bases. Per germline, CDR1 MNHNS and CDR2 SASEGT. CDR3 length: 13 residues. CDR3 protein: CASSERLVDTQYF. In DNA, the CDR3 is TGTGCCAGCAGTGAACGTTTGGTGGATACGCAGTATTTT.

The chain is built from TRBV5-1 and TRBJ2-1; 11 bases are shared with TRBD2. The CDR3 length is 15 residues. The germline CDR1 and CDR2 sequences are SGHRS and YFSETQ. V lost 3 bases and J lost 4; bases outside the gene matches: 3. CDR3 DNA sequence: TGCGCCAGCAGCTCCTGGACTAGCGGGTACAATGAGCAGTTCTTC. Its protein product is CASSSWTSGYNEQFF.